This entry lists 18 T cell receptor beta chains sequenced from one sample in a study of regulatory T cells in long-lasting Graves disease. Through Arm-PCR of CDR3 regions and iRepertoire HTBI primers, TCR beta libraries were built. TCRdb processed the multiplex PCR reads anew with MiXCR; each CDR3 protein has one entry. The profile shows 530,000 or so distinct CDR3 sequences, 15% to 20% of them singletons. Time point defined: newly diagnosed GD, antithyroid drugs for less than 3 months. Scientists built the TCR library using RNA that was extracted from PBMCs. These data were also reused for a study on T cells in Graves' hyperthyroidism and ophthalmopathy.

This material consisted of peripheral blood mononuclear cells (PBMCs), taken at new diagnosis, from a patient treated with antithyroid drugs. These receptors were collected from a man between 18 and 29 years old with Graves disease.

This clonotype was observed once. A far larger clone is just one base off, so this is likely a read error. The V gene is TRBV7-3, the J gene TRBJ2-7; unclear D gene. Germline V gives CDR1 SGHTA, CDR2 FQGTGA. The CDR3 has 16 amino acids. CDR3 DNA sequence: TGTGCCAGCAGTTTAAGGCTCTCGAAAAGGCGCTACGAGCAGTACTTC. It specifies CASSLRLSKRRYEQYF.

The gene calls are TRBV10-2 and TRBJ2-3; D unresolved. The V end lost 9 bases, the J end lost 9 bases, and 4 bases lay between the germline ends. The length of the CDR3 is 8 residues. Germline CDR1 reads WSHSY; CDR2 reads SAAADI. CDR3: CARVTQYF. CDR3 coding DNA: TGCGCCAGAGTAACGCAGTATTTT.

This clonotype was observed at least ten times. This chain connects TRBV4-1 to TRBJ1-5; no definite D call. This CDR3 has 17 residues. V was pared by 1 base and J by 0 bases, with 13 bases between. Germline CDR1 MGHRA, CDR2 YSYEKL. The CDR3 DNA sequence: TGCGCCAGCAGCCAAGGTCATGGGGTAACTAGCAATCAGCCCCAGCATTTT. The encoded protein is CASSQGHGVTSNQPQHF.

The genes are TRBV18 and TRBJ1-1; the D is unclear. This CDR3 is built from 15 residues. V gave up 4 bases and J gave up 3 bases, with 15 bases separating them. CDR1 and CDR2 (germline): KGHSH, LQKENI. The CDR3, as DNA: TGTGCCAGCTCACGAAGGGTGGGTGATGACACTGAAGCTTTCTTT. Its protein product is CASSRRVGDDTEAFF. The complete variable domain, with remaining parts taken from reference TRBV18 and TRBJ1-1, reads NAGVMQNPRHLVRRRGQEARLRCSPMKGHSHVYWYRQLPEEGLKFMVYLQKENIIDESGMPKERFSAEFPKEGPSILRIQQVVRGDSAAYFCASSRRVGDDTEAFFGQGTRLTVV.

The chain carries TRBV14 and TRBJ2-7; a weak D match, TRBD2 (6 bases). CDR3 length: 12 residues. Trimming pared 5 bases from V and 7 bases from J, leaving 12 bases between. CDR1 SGHDN and CDR2 FVKESK come from the germline V gene. This CDR3 reads CASSVSGREQYF. The CDR3 DNA reads as TGTGCCAGCAGCGTTTCAGGGAGGGAGCAGTACTTC. The whole variable domain, remainder taken from reference TRBV14 and TRBJ2-7, is EAGVTQFPSHSVIEKGQTVTLRCDPISGHDNLYWYRRVMGKEIKFLLHFVKESKQDESGMPNNRFLAERTGGTYSTLKVQPAELEDSGVYFCASSVSGREQYFGPGTRLTVT.

In its sample, this clonotype was seen many times. The chain uses TRBV12-3 or TRBV12-4 and TRBJ2-1, with TRBD2 identical over 10 bases. The CDR3 is 14 residues long. V gave up 7 bases and J gave up 3 bases; unmatched junction bases: 3. The CDR3 reads CASTRLAGYNEQFF. CDR3 nucleotide sequence: TGTGCCAGCACCCGACTAGCGGGCTACAATGAGCAGTTCTTC.

This clonotype occurred a few times. This chain links TRBV6-1 with TRBJ1-4; possible D gene TRBD1, 5 bases. V lost 5 bases to trimming and J lost 0 bases, with 16 bases between them. Germline lookup yields CDR1 MNHNS and CDR2 SASEGT. The CDR3 is 17 amino acids. The CDR3 reads CASSPGLLDSTNEKLFF. CDR3 in DNA: TGTGCCAGCAGTCCAGGGTTATTGGATTCAACTAATGAAAAACTGTTTTTT.

This clonotype was detected a few times. This sequence joins TRBV5-1 and TRBJ2-7; no clear D gene. V gave up 1 base and J gave up 2 bases, with 10 bases separating them. The CDR3 contains 14 residues. The germline V gene has CDR1 SGHRS and CDR2 YFSETQ. The CDR3: CASSLTTGTYEQYF. The DNA of the CDR3 is TGCGCCAGCAGCTTGACGACTGGAACCTACGAGCAGTACTTC.

Written as DNA, the CDR3 is TGTGCCAGCAGCCAACTCGCGACTAGCGGGACATCGCAGGACGAGCAGTACTTC. It is translated as CASSQLATSGTSQDEQYF. The chain combines TRBV7-2 with TRBJ2-7, with 11 nucleotides matching TRBD2. V gave up 5 bases and J gave up 5 bases; unmatched junction bases: 17. The CDR3 runs 18 residues. In germline, CDR1 is SGHTA, CDR2 FQGNSA.

Of note for this clonotype: This could be a read error, since a much larger clone is one nucleotide away. V is TRBV11-2 and J is TRBJ2-3, with D maybe TRBD1 (5 bases). The CDR3 totals 12 residues. Between the trimmed V and J ends, which lost 11 bases and 4 bases, there was a span of 13 bases. Germline V gene data show CDR1 as SGHAT and CDR2 as FQNNGV. This chain's CDR3 is CAGTQGADTQYF. The CDR3 bases are TGTGCCGGCACCCAAGGGGCAGATACGCAGTATTTT. The full variable domain, rest sourced from reference TRBV11-2 and TRBJ2-3, is EAGVAQSPRYKIIEKRQSVAFWCNPISGHATLYWYQQILGQGPKLLIQFQNNGVVDDSQLPKDRFSAERLKGVDSTLKIQPAKLEDSAVYLCAGTQGADTQYFGPGTRLTVL.

Here the CDR3 reads CASRTSGTWDTQYF. Here the CDR3 DNA reads TGTGCCAGCCGGACTAGCGGCACGTGGGATACGCAGTATTTT. The chain couples TRBV25-1 to TRBJ2-3, with 10 bases that match TRBD2. With V trimmed by 8 bases and J by 6 bases, 8 bases remained unmatched. This CDR3 spans 14 amino acids. Per germline, CDR1 MGHDK and CDR2 SYGVNS. Supplemented by reference TRBV25-1 and TRBJ2-3, the full variable domain reads EADIYQTPRYLVIGTGKKITLECSQTMGHDKMYWYQQDPGMELHLIHYSYGVNSTEKGDLSSESTVSRIRTEHFPLTLESARPSHTSQYLCASRTSGTWDTQYFGPGTRLTVL.

A few counts support this clonotype. The chain couples TRBV5-1 to TRBJ2-2, with a weak D call TRBD2 (5 bases). The germline V gene encodes CDR1 SGHRS and CDR2 YFSETQ. The CDR3 covers 16 residues. V lost 4 bases to trimming and J lost 3 bases, with 16 bases between them. This CDR3 reads CASSPEKRLYTGELFF. CDR3 DNA: TGCGCCAGCAGCCCCGAGAAGCGGCTCTACACCGGGGAGCTGTTTTTT.

With regard to this clonotype: Relative to the germline gene, one junction end is altered; a read error may explain this. The chain employs TRBV7-2 and TRBJ1-6; TRBD1 matches at 7 bases. The CDR3 loop spans 13 amino acids. The V gene's germline CDR1 is SGHTA and CDR2 FQGNSA. DNA for the CDR3: TGTGCCAGCAGCCTAGCGGGCAGGGGGCCCCTCCACTTT. As protein: CASSLAGRGPLHF.

This clonotype showed up just a few times. The chain has TRBV9 and TRBJ2-1; D not certain. V was pared by 0 bases and J by 8 bases, with 6 bases between. Germline CDR1 and CDR2: SGDLS and YYNGEE. This CDR3 has 12 residues. CDR3 nucleotides: TGTGCCAGCAGCGTAGACCGGGATGAGCAGTTCTTC. Translated, it gives CASSVDRDEQFF.

This clonotype was recorded many times. V and J are TRBV5-1 and TRBJ2-1; D unresolved. The length of the CDR3 is 15 residues. The germline V gene has CDR1 SGHRS and CDR2 YFSETQ. Deletions cut 0 bases from V and 0 bases from J, with 7 bases between. The DNA of the CDR3 is TGCGCCAGCAGCTTGGACCAAAGCTCCTACAATGAGCAGTTCTTC. Translation gives CASSLDQSSYNEQFF.

This clonotype was observed a few times. The genes are TRBV29-1 and TRBJ2-1; TRBD1 is a possible D gene (5 bases). Germline CDR1 SQVTM, CDR2 ANQGSEA. The length of the CDR3 is 12 residues. The V gene lost 6 bases and the J gene lost 3 bases, with 9 bases spanning the gap. This CDR3 reads CSVETDYNEQFF. CDR3 nucleotide sequence: TGCAGCGTCGAGACAGACTACAATGAGCAGTTCTTC.

This clonotype was counted at least ten times. The chain recombines TRBV18 with TRBJ1-1; D is possibly TRBD1 (5 bases). CDR3 length: 15 amino acids. Deletions cut 1 base from V and 5 bases from J, with 14 bases between. Germline CDR1 and CDR2: KGHSH and LQKENI. CDR3 in DNA: TGTGCCAGCTCACCACTAACTGGGGGTTGGACTGAAGCTTTCTTT. Translating gives CASSPLTGGWTEAFF.

This chain joins TRBV20-1 and TRBJ2-5, with a possible D match to TRBD2 (7 bases). Between the trimmed V and J ends, which lost 3 bases and 2 bases, there was a span of 16 bases. Per germline, CDR1 DFQATT and CDR2 SNEGSKA (reference sequence). CDR3 length: 15 amino acids. The CDR3 DNA reads TGCAGTGCTAGTCCCCAAGGGGGGGAACAAGAGACCCAGTACTTC. It encodes CSASPQGGEQETQYF.